These 18 T cell receptor beta chains were all obtained from the same sample, sequenced in a study of cytomegalovirus exposure and HLA in healthy donors (dated by TCRdb to 2015 to 2018). Receptor libraries were prepared by the immunoSEQ multiplex PCR assay. The multiplex PCR relied on a mix of 60 forward primers for TCR Vbeta segments and 13 reverse primers for TCR Jbeta segments. TCRdb provides this immuneACCESS table in a form limited to in-frame rearrangements. Some clones are lacking; in checked studies, under half of them reflect an unresolved V gene, and why the rest are absent is not known. Across this sample there are about 100,000 clones, with 50% to 70% seen only once. The ten largest make up around 4% of the sample. What was sequenced was PBMCs. The source is a man younger than 45 in good health and CMV-seropositive.

The chain couples TRBV7-9 to TRBJ2-3; tentative D call: TRBD1 (5 bases). Near its end, the DNA agrees better with TRBJ1-5, so the J call may be wrong. The CDR3 covers 13 residues. Germline V gene sequence: CDR1 SEHNR, CDR2 FQNEAQ (reference sequence). The chain's CDR3 is CASSSRDWGDQHF. CDR3 coding DNA: TGTGCCAGCAGCTCAAGGGACTGGGGGGATCAGCATTTT.

In this sample, this clone turned up a few times. The chain has TRBV13 and TRBJ1-2, with D possibly matching TRBD1 (5 bases). This CDR3 has 13 amino acids. The V gene's germline CDR1 is PRHDT and CDR2 FYEKMQ (reference sequence). V gave up 0 bases and J gave up 5 bases, with 7 bases separating them. CDR3 nucleotides: TGTGCCAGCAGCTTAGGCCAGGGATATGGCTACACCTTC. Its protein is CASSLGQGYGYTF. Complete variable domain (other parts from reference TRBV13 and TRBJ1-2): AAGVIQSPRHLIKEKRETATLKCYPIPRHDTVYWYQQGPGQDPQFLISFYEKMQSDKGSIPDRFSAQQFSDYHSELNMSSLELGDSALYFCASSLGQGYGYTFGSGTRLTVV.

The genes are TRBV28 and TRBJ1-2; a possible D gene is TRBD1 (6 bases). This CDR3 contains 13 residues. CDR1 is MDHEN, CDR2 SYDVKM, per germline. Trimming took off 5 bases at V and 4 bases at J, with 11 bases between the two ends. The CDR3 DNA follows: TGTGCCAGCAGTACAGGGTTCGGCTATGGCTACACCTTC. Protein sequence: CASSTGFGYGYTF.

The chain employs TRBV29-1 and TRBJ2-3, with D possibly matching TRBD1 (5 bases). Between the trimmed V and J ends, which lost 3 bases and 6 bases, there was a span of 10 bases. CDR1 is SQVTM, CDR2 ANQGSEA, per germline. The CDR3 length is 12 residues. The chain's CDR3 is CSVELSGDTQYF. The CDR3 DNA follows: TGCAGCGTTGAGTTGTCAGGGGATACGCAGTATTTT.

The chain joins TRBV28 to TRBJ2-7, with TRBD2 matching 7 bases. The V gene end was trimmed by 1 base and the J gene end by 0 bases; junction bases not matched to a gene: 9. The CDR3 contains 17 residues. Germline loops: CDR1 MDHEN, CDR2 SYDVKM. CDR3 sequence reads: CASSLFSWRGSSYEQYF. CDR3 sequence (DNA): TGTGCCAGCAGTTTATTTTCGTGGCGGGGGAGCTCCTACGAGCAGTACTTC.

The V and J genes are TRBV6-5 and TRBJ1-5; perhaps TRBD1 as D (5 bases). V lost 5 bases and J lost 4, with 9 bases in between. This CDR3 region has 13 residues. CDR1 is MNHEY, CDR2 SVGAGI, per germline. The CDR3 DNA reads as TGTGCCAGCAGTGTCGACAGAAATCAGCCCCAGCATTTT. This sequence encodes CASSVDRNQPQHF.

The chain uses TRBV19 and TRBJ2-3, with TRBD2 matching over 13 bases. The CDR3 sequence is 18 residues long. With 7 bases clipped from V and 2 bases from J, the junction kept 12 bases outside the gene matches. Germline CDR1 and CDR2: LNHDA and SQIVND (reference sequence). CDR3 protein: CASNRLAGGFGPTDTQYF. The CDR3 nucleotides read TGTGCCAGTAACCGACTAGCGGGGGGCTTCGGGCCCACAGATACGCAGTATTTT.

The V gene is TRBV5-1, the J gene TRBJ2-5, with 8 bases identical to TRBD1. In germline, CDR1 is SGHRS, CDR2 YFSETQ. The CDR3 runs to 14 residues. V lost 8 bases to trimming and J lost 0 bases; unmatched junction nucleotides: 6. This CDR3 reads CASETGGNQETQYF. In DNA, the CDR3 is TGCGCCAGTGAAACAGGGGGAAACCAAGAGACCCAGTACTTC.

This chain links TRBV15 with TRBJ2-4; 8 bases line up with TRBD2. The V segment lost 5 bases and the J segment 8 bases; nucleotides outside the gene matches: 14. This CDR3 has 16 residues. Germline assignment: CDR1 LNHNV and CDR2 YYDKDF (reference sequence). For the CDR3, the DNA is TGTGCCACCAGCTCGGCTAGCGGGTGGGGAGCGTACATTCAGTACTTC. Its translation is CATSSASGWGAYIQYF.

The CDR3 is CASSYVTDSNYGYTF. The CDR3 DNA is TGTGCCAGCAGCTACGTGACAGACTCTAACTATGGCTACACCTTC. The chain is built from TRBV7-9 and TRBJ1-2; a possible D gene is TRBD1 (5 bases). CDR1 and CDR2 (germline): SEHNR, FQNEAQ (reference sequence). There are 15 residues in the CDR3. Deletions cut 4 bases from V and 0 bases from J, with 12 bases between.

The chain uses TRBV6-6 and TRBJ2-3, with 11 nucleotides matching TRBD2. In germline, CDR1 is MNHNY, CDR2 SVGAGI (reference sequence). The CDR3 spans 16 residues. V lost 6 bases and J lost 2; bases outside the gene matches: 7. The CDR3: CASRPLAGGSTDTQYF. CDR3 sequence (DNA): TGTGCCAGCAGACCCCTAGCGGGGGGATCCACAGATACGCAGTATTTT.

This clone showed up just a few times. The chain uses TRBV5-1 and TRBJ1-2; D is undetermined. The CDR3 has 15 residues. The germline V gene has CDR1 SGHRS and CDR2 YFSETQ. Deletions cut 0 bases from V and 4 bases from J, with 13 bases between. In DNA, the CDR3 is TGCGCCAGCAGCTTGGATGGAGGCCCTCCCTATGGCTACACCTTC. This sequence encodes CASSLDGGPPYGYTF. The full variable domain, with the rest looked up from reference TRBV5-1 and TRBJ1-2, is KAGVTQTPRYLIKTRGQQVTLSCSPISGHRSVSWYQQTPGQGLQFLFEYFSETQRNKGNFPGRFSGRQFSNSRSEMNVSTLELGDSALYLCASSLDGGPPYGYTFGSGTRLTVV.

The rearrangement links TRBV5-4 to TRBJ2-3, with D possibly matching TRBD2 (5 bases). Between the trimmed V and J ends, which lost 0 bases and 2 bases, there was a span of 7 bases. Germline CDR1 SGHNT, CDR2 YYREEE (reference sequence). The length of the CDR3 is 14 residues. Here the CDR3 reads CASSLALDTDTQYF. In DNA form, the CDR3 reads TGTGCCAGCAGCTTGGCACTAGACACAGATACGCAGTATTTT.

This clone was detected a few times. The chain links TRBV7-8 to TRBJ2-5, with 9 bases aligning to TRBD2. The germline gives CDR1 SGHVS, CDR2 FQNEAQ. The V segment lost 8 bases and the J segment 5 bases; nucleotides outside the gene matches: 9. The CDR3 has 14 amino acids. CDR3 loop: CASEVLAGIETQYF. The CDR3 DNA follows: TGTGCCAGCGAGGTACTAGCGGGCATTGAGACCCAGTACTTC.

The CDR3 DNA reads as TGTGCCAGCAGTACAGGTACCAATCAGCCCCAGCATTTT. Its translation: CASSTGTNQPQHF. The V and J genes are TRBV7-3 and TRBJ1-5, with a tentative D call TRBD1 (5 bases). V was pared by 6 bases and J by 3 bases, with 9 bases between. The CDR3 sequence is 13 residues long. Per the germline V gene, CDR1 is SGHTA and CDR2 is FQGTGA.

In the case of this clone: The junction and the germline gene differ at one end; a read error may be behind it. The chain employs TRBV7-9 and TRBJ2-3, with a possible D match to TRBD2 (6 bases). This CDR3 is built from 14 residues. Germline-derived CDR1 and CDR2 are SEHNR and FQNEAQ (reference sequence). The DNA of the CDR3 is TGTTCCAGCAGCTTAGTTGGGGGGACAGATACGCAGTATTTT. It yields the protein CSSSLVGGTDTQYF.

The CDR3: CASSVVAGEGYGYTF. The CDR3 nucleotides are TGTGCCAGCAGCGTAGTGGCAGGGGAAGGCTATGGCTACACCTTC. The rearrangement uses TRBV9 and TRBJ1-2, with TRBD1 as a possible D gene (6 bases). The CDR3 extends over 15 amino acids. V was cut by 0 bases and J by 4 bases, with 13 bases left in between. Germline V gene sequence: CDR1 SGDLS, CDR2 YYNGEE.

A few counts support this clone. The rearrangement uses TRBV11-3 and TRBJ2-7; the match to TRBD1 covers 7 bases. The V gene's germline CDR1 is SGHNT and CDR2 YENEEA. The CDR3 consists of 15 residues. V trimming: 5 bases; J trimming: 2 bases; junction bases outside the gene matches: 9. CDR3 sequence: CASSQTGTEPYEQYF. CDR3 nucleotide sequence: TGTGCCAGCAGCCAAACCGGGACAGAACCCTACGAGCAGTACTTC. The whole variable domain, filled in from reference TRBV11-3 and TRBJ2-7, reads EAGVVQSPRYKIIEKKQPVAFWCNPISGHNTLYWYLQNLGQGPELLIRYENEEAVDDSQLPKDRFSAERLKGVDSTLKIQPAELGDSAVYLCASSQTGTEPYEQYFGPGTRLTVT.